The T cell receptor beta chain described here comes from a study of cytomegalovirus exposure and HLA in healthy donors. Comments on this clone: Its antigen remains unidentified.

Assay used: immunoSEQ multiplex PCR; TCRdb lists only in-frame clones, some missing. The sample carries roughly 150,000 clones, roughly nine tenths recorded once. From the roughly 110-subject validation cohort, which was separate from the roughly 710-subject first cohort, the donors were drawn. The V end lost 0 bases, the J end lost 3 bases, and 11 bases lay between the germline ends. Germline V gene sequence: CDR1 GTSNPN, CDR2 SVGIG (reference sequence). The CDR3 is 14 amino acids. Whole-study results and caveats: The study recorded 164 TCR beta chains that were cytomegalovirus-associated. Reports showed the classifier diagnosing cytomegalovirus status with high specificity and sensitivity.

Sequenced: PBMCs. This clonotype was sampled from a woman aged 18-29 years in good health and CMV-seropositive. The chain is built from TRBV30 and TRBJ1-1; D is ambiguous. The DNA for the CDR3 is TGTGCCTGGAGTGTCACATATCAGGACACTGAAGCTTTCTTT. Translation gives CAWSVTYQDTEAFF.